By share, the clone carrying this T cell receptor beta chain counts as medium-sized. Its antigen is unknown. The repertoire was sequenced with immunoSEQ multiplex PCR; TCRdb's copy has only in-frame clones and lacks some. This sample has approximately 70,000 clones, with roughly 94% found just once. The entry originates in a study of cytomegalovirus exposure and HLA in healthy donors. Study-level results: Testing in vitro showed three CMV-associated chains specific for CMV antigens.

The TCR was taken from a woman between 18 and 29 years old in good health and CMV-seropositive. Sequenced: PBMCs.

Here the CDR3 reads CASSGGQGNSPLHF. CDR3 coding DNA: TGTGCCAGCAGTGGAGGACAGGGGAATTCACCCCTCCACTTT. The chain links TRBV2 to TRBJ1-6; 9 bases match TRBD1. V shed 4 bases and J 7 bases; nucleotides not matched to a gene: 2. Germline V gene sequence: CDR1 SNHLY, CDR2 FYNNEI. The CDR3 is made up of 14 amino acids.